Listed here are 23 T cell receptor beta chains from one sample, sequenced in a study of blood T cells in healthy people across ages. The use of a sample-barcoded 5' primer and a J-beta primer mix characterized a second PCR of roughly 7 to 11 cycles. MiXCR, run by TCRdb on the 5' RACE reads, gives a single entry per CDR3 protein. The top ten clones hold over 15% of a sample with 920,000 or so distinct CDR3 sequences, 40% to 45% of them seen once. Material for sequencing was blood. These receptors came from a woman aged 60-75 years in good health.

The chain has TRBV6-5 and TRBJ1-5, with 9 bases aligning to TRBD1. Germline V gene data show CDR1 as MNHEY and CDR2 as SVGAGI. The CDR3 covers 15 residues. V gave up 4 bases and J gave up 7 bases; unmatched junction bases: 8. CDR3 residues: CASSSGTGIEQPQHF. The DNA of the CDR3 is TGTGCCAGCAGTTCCGGGACAGGGATTGAGCAGCCCCAGCATTTT.

The chain combines TRBV27 with TRBJ2-3, with TRBD2 matching 7 bases. Germline CDR1 reads MNHEY; CDR2 reads SMNVEV (reference sequence). Trimming at V came to 3 bases and at J to 0 bases, leaving 12 bases not matched to a gene. The CDR3 spans 18 residues. Here the CDR3 reads CASSFNPSSGTSTDTQYF. The CDR3 region has the DNA TGTGCCAGCAGTTTCAATCCCTCAAGCGGGACGAGCACAGATACGCAGTATTTT.

This chain joins TRBV5-1 and TRBJ2-1; 7 nucleotides line up with TRBD1. CDR3 length equals 15 residues. Germline V CDR1 and CDR2: SGHRS, YFSETQ. Germline trimming cut 3 bases from V and 4 bases from J; bases unmatched to any gene: 7. The CDR3 DNA reads TGCGCCAGCAGCTGGGGACAGCCATTGTACAATGAGCAGTTCTTC. Encoded protein: CASSWGQPLYNEQFF.

This clonotype turned up a few times. The chain has TRBV20-1 and TRBJ2-7; TRBD2 might be the D (5 bases). CDR1 is DFQATT, CDR2 SNEGSKA, per germline (reference sequence). Trimming removed 1 base at V and 4 bases at J, with 17 bases between. The CDR3 has 15 amino acids. The CDR3 reads CSARVVLPGGYEQYF. DNA of the CDR3: TGCAGTGCTAGAGTGGTTTTGCCAGGCGGGTACGAGCAGTACTTC.

The chain links TRBV20-1 to TRBJ2-3, with no clear D. Germline loops: CDR1 DFQATT, CDR2 SNEGSKA (reference sequence). V gave up 3 bases and J gave up 7 bases, with 8 bases separating them. This CDR3 has 11 amino acids. The CDR3 DNA reads as TGCAGTGCTAGCCCTAGAAATACGCAGTATTTT. Its translation is CSASPRNTQYF.

CDR3 loop: CASGAGGETQYF. As DNA, the CDR3 is TGTGCCAGCGGAGCGGGAGGGGAGACCCAGTACTTC. The chain is built from TRBV27 and TRBJ2-5, with 10 bases matching TRBD2. Germline assignment: CDR1 MNHEY and CDR2 SMNVEV (reference sequence). V was pared by 8 bases and J by 5 bases, with 2 bases of the junction left unmatched. The CDR3 runs to 12 residues.

The chain couples TRBV9 to TRBJ2-1, with D possibly TRBD2 on 6 matching bases. The germline V and J ends were trimmed by 0 bases and 8 bases, with 18 bases remaining between them. This CDR3 region has 16 residues. Looked up from germline, CDR1 is SGDLS and CDR2 is YYNGEE. CDR3 residues: CASSVGRESYRDEQFF. In nucleotides, the CDR3 is TGTGCCAGCAGCGTAGGTCGGGAGTCTTATAGGGATGAGCAGTTCTTC. Full variable domain (outside the CDR3, taken from reference TRBV9 and TRBJ2-1): DSGVTQTPKHLITATGQRVTLRCSPRSGDLSVYWYQQSLDQGLQFLIQYYNGEERAKGNILERFSAQQFPDLHSELNLSSLELGDSALYFCASSVGRESYRDEQFFGPGTRLTVL.

This chain joins TRBV16 and TRBJ2-3; 9 positions match TRBD2. Germline V gene lookup returns CDR1 KGHSY and CDR2 FQNENV. The CDR3 contains 15 residues. Trimming cost V 3 bases and J 5 bases; bases outside gene matches: 6. The CDR3 nucleotides read TGTGCCAGCAGCCAGGGGACTAGCTTCAGAGATACGCAGTATTTT. Amino acid sequence: CASSQGTSFRDTQYF.

The gene calls are TRBV15 and TRBJ1-1; 8 nucleotides match TRBD1. This CDR3 comprises 13 residues. With V trimmed by 4 bases and J by 4 bases, 2 bases remained unmatched. Germline V gene data show CDR1 as LNHNV and CDR2 as YYDKDF (reference sequence). Here the CDR3 DNA reads TGTGCCACCAGCACCGGGACAGGCACTGAAGCTTTCTTT. It yields the protein CATSTGTGTEAFF.

V is TRBV12-3 or TRBV12-4 and J is TRBJ2-3; D is perhaps TRBD2 (5 bases). V was shortened by 10 bases and J by 4 bases, with 18 bases between the two germline ends. The CDR3 length is 14 residues. CDR3 coding DNA: TGTGCCACCAAGGGTAGGACTTATTCAGATACGCAGTATTTT. As protein: CATKGRTYSDTQYF.

The chain recombines TRBV5-4 with TRBJ2-7, with D perhaps matching TRBD1 (7 bases). Trimming pared 4 bases from V and 4 bases from J, leaving 18 bases between. CDR1 is SGHNT, CDR2 YYREEE, per germline (reference sequence). The CDR3 extends over 15 amino acids. CDR3 region: CASSPSDREVYEQYF. DNA for the CDR3: TGTGCCAGCAGCCCATCCGACAGGGAGGTATACGAGCAGTACTTC.

This clonotype showed up just a few times. The CDR3 nucleotides read TGTGCCAGCTCACCTCTTCGGCAGCAAGATCAGCCCCAGCATTTT. It encodes CASSPLRQQDQPQHF. The chain employs TRBV18 and TRBJ1-5; the D is unclear. The V and J ends lost 3 bases and 5 bases respectively, with 14 bases between them. Germline CDR1 KGHSH, CDR2 LQKENI. The length of the CDR3 is 15 residues. Full variable domain (remainder filled in from reference TRBV18 and TRBJ1-5): NAGVMQNPRHLVRRRGQEARLRCSPMKGHSHVYWYRQLPEEGLKFMVYLQKENIIDESGMPKERFSAEFPKEGPSILRIQQVVRGDSAAYFCASSPLRQQDQPQHFGDGTRLSIL.

This clonotype was recorded a few times. J is TRBJ2-1 and V is TRBV7-7, with 8 bases matching TRBD1. Matching the DNA end better, TRBJ2-7 makes the J call doubtful. CDR1 is SSHAT and CDR2 is FNYEAQ in the germline V gene (reference sequence). The CDR3 has 15 amino acids. CDR3 sequence: CASSSTGVDYNEQYF. DNA of the CDR3: TGTGCCAGCAGCTCGACAGGGGTAGACTACAATGAGCAGTACTTC.

The genes are TRBV3-1 and TRBJ2-1; TRBD2 aligns across 7 bases. The CDR3 has 16 amino acids. Germline assignment: CDR1 LGHDT and CDR2 YNNKEL (reference sequence). J was trimmed by 8 bases and V by 7 bases; bases with no gene match: 17. The CDR3 sequence is CASTKGWRESVYEQFF. The CDR3 bases are TGTGCCAGCACAAAGGGTTGGCGGGAGAGTGTATATGAGCAGTTCTTC.

J is TRBJ1-6 and V is TRBV6-5; D unclear. The germline V gene encodes CDR1 MNHEY and CDR2 SVGAGI. The CDR3 totals 12 residues. Trimming stripped 6 bases from V and 14 bases from J, with 14 bases between. CDR3 DNA sequence: TGTGCCAGCAGGCCGGGCACCGGGACCCTCCACTTT. Its translation is CASRPGTGTLHF.

The chain uses TRBV20-1 and TRBJ2-7; D perhaps matches TRBD1 (6 bases). V shed 3 bases and J shed 2 bases, with 14 bases lying between them. The CDR3 consists of 14 residues. Germline values: CDR1 DFQATT, CDR2 SNEGSKA (reference sequence). This CDR3 is CSASRLDSTYEQYF. The CDR3 nucleotides read TGCAGTGCTAGCCGCTTGGACAGCACCTACGAGCAGTACTTC.

This clonotype was seen a handful of times. The chain employs TRBV5-1 and TRBJ2-3; D unresolved. This CDR3 comprises 17 residues. With 4 bases removed from V and 0 bases from J, the gap between germline ends came to 18 bases. Germline V gene sequence: CDR1 SGHRS, CDR2 YFSETQ. DNA of the CDR3: TGCGCCAGCAGCCCGGCAAATAGGGTTCGTAGCACAGATACGCAGTATTTT. It is translated as CASSPANRVRSTDTQYF.

The genes are TRBV29-1 and TRBJ1-2; D not certain. CDR3 length: 13 amino acids. V was shortened by 5 bases and J by 2 bases, with 12 bases between the two germline ends. CDR1 SQVTM and CDR2 ANQGSEA come from the germline V gene. DNA for the CDR3: TGCAGCGTTATAGAGGCGGGCAACTATGGCTACACCTTC. Protein sequence: CSVIEAGNYGYTF.

The CDR3 sequence is CASSLGGGYQETQYF. The CDR3 region has the DNA TGTGCCAGCAGTTTGGGCGGCGGATACCAAGAGACCCAGTACTTC. The rearrangement uses TRBV12-3 or TRBV12-4 and TRBJ2-5, with no clear D. The V end lost 3 bases, the J end lost 0 bases, and 11 bases lay between the germline ends. The CDR3 runs to 15 residues.

Notes on this clonotype: The CDR3 does not end in the conserved phenylalanine or tryptophan, so this is likely a read error. The genes are TRBV5-1 and TRBJ2-3; 10 nucleotides align to TRBD2. With 2 bases clipped from V and 0 bases from J, the junction kept 3 bases outside the gene matches. In germline, CDR1 is SGHRS, CDR2 YFSETQ. This CDR3 contains 16 residues. In DNA form, the CDR3 reads TGCGCCAGCAGCTTCGGACTAGCGGCTAGCACAGATACGCAGTATTTG. This sequence encodes CASSFGLAASTDTQYL.

This clonotype has just a few counts. The V call is TRBV6-1, the J call TRBJ2-5; tentative D call: TRBD1 (5 bases). Per germline, CDR1 MNHNS and CDR2 SASEGT. Deletions cut 0 bases from V and 5 bases from J, with 16 bases between. The CDR3 runs to 16 residues. The CDR3 region is CASSEAGDSNRETQYF. The CDR3 nucleotides read TGTGCCAGCAGTGAAGCAGGAGACAGTAATAGGGAGACCCAGTACTTC.

This chain links TRBV7-9 with TRBJ2-3; D unresolved. V lost 3 bases to trimming and J lost 1 base, with 17 bases between them. The CDR3 is made up of 17 amino acids. CDR1 and CDR2 from the germline V gene are SEHNR and FQNEAQ (reference sequence). This CDR3 is CASSFADSGIGTDTQYF. The CDR3 DNA reads as TGTGCCAGCAGCTTCGCCGACTCAGGCATAGGCACAGATACGCAGTATTTT. The variable domain in full, completed from reference TRBV7-9 and TRBJ2-3, reads DTGVSQNPRHKITKRGQNVTFRCDPISEHNRLYWYRQTLGQGPEFLTYFQNEAQLEKSRLLSDRFSAERPKGSFSTLEIQRTEQGDSAMYLCASSFADSGIGTDTQYFGPGTRLTVL.

This clonotype was picked up a small number of times. The chain uses TRBV3-1 and TRBJ2-7, with unresolved D. Between the trimmed V and J ends, which lost 1 base and 6 bases, there was a span of 4 bases. CDR3 size: 11 residues. Per the germline V gene, CDR1 is LGHDT and CDR2 is YNNKEL (reference sequence). The CDR3 DNA reads as TGTGCCAGCAGCCAAGCTCTCGAGCAGTACTTC. This translates into CASSQALEQYF.